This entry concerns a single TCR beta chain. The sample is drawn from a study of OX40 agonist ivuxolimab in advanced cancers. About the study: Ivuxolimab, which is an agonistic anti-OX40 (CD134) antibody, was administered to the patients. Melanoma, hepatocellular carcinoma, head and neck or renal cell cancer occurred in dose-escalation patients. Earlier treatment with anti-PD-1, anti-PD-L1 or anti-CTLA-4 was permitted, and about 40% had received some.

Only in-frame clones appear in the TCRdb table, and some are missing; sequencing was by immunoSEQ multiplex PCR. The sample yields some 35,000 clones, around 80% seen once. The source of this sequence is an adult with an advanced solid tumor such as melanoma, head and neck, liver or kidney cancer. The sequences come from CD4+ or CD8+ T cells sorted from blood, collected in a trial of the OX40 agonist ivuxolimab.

CDR3 nucleotide sequence: TGTGCCAGCAGCTTAGAAGTGGGCGAGCAGTACTTC. It is translated as CASSLEVGEQYF. The chain links TRBV7-2 to TRBJ2-7; D gene unclear. V lost 1 base and J 6 bases, leaving 7 bases between the germline ends. There are 12 residues in the CDR3. CDR1 and CDR2 from the germline V gene are SGHTA and FQGNSA.